Listed below are T cell receptor beta chains from one sample, sequenced in a study of cytomegalovirus exposure and HLA in healthy donors. Method: immunoSEQ multiplex PCR; TCRdb's copy keeps in-frame clones and lacks some. Of approximately 110,000 clones in the sample, around 82% are singletons; the top ten hold 5% to 5.5%. Sequencing input: PBMCs. The receptors were gathered from a woman in her twenties or thirties in good health and CMV-seropositive. Both conserved end residues are part of each CDR3. The order of the fields is J gene, D gene, clone size, V gene, CDR3 protein, CDR3 DNA. A D gene is named only where the DNA matches it firmly. Rows may omit the clone size; those that give it use once, few, many or a size class.

>TRBJ1-2|NA|NA|TRBV10-2
CASSEAGAIFNYGYTF
TGCGCCAGCAGTGAGGCAGGGGCGATATTTAACTATGGCTACACCTTC
>TRBJ2-7|TRBD1|NA|TRBV7-9
CASSWGQRYEQYF
TGTGCCAGCAGCTGGGGACAGCGCTACGAGCAGTACTTC
>TRBJ2-1|NA|NA|TRBV5-6
CASIQGTAYNEQFF
TGTGCCAGCATACAGGGAACGGCCTACAATGAGCAGTTCTTC
>TRBJ1-2|NA|NA|TRBV19
CASSISVTGGSGYTF
TGTGCCAGTAGTATAAGTGTGACCGGGGGATCTGGCTACACCTTC
>TRBJ2-3|NA|NA|TRBV7-9
CASTGSITDTQYF
TGTGCCAGCACGGGTTCTATCACAGATACGCAGTATTTT
>TRBJ1-3|NA|NA|TRBV30
CAWSVRDLTIYF
TGTGCCTGGAGTGTACGGGATCTCACCATATATTTT
>TRBJ1-6|TRBD1|NA|TRBV6-1
CASSDLQGKGNSPLHF
TGTGCCAGCAGTGACTTACAGGGGAAGGGTAATTCACCCCTCCACTTT
>TRBJ1-5|TRBD1|NA|TRBV19
CASSRDRVRNQPQHF
TGTGCCAGTAGTAGGGACAGGGTAAGAAATCAGCCCCAGCATTTT
>TRBJ1-1|NA|few|TRBV5-4
CASSSIVNTEAFF
TGTGCCAGCAGTTCTATTGTGAACACTGAAGCTTTCTTT
>TRBJ1-4|TRBD1|NA|TRBV2
CASTWRTGNEKLFF
TGTGCCAGCACTTGGAGGACAGGGAATGAAAAACTGTTTTTT
>TRBJ1-1|TRBD1|NA|TRBV2
CASTGQGRTEAFF
TGTGCCAGCACTGGACAGGGGAGGACTGAAGCTTTCTTT
>TRBJ2-4|NA|once|TRBV9
CASSVGVGGAQNIQYF
TGTGCCAGCAGCGTAGGAGTAGGGGGTGCCCAAAACATTCAGTACTTC
>TRBJ1-2|TRBD1|NA|TRBV5-1
CASRKPGQNYGYTF
TGCGCCAGCAGAAAACCGGGACAGAACTATGGCTACACCTTC
>TRBJ2-5|NA|NA|TRBV5-4
CASSPGAGGSAQYF
TGTGCCAGCAGCCCCGGGGCAGGGGGGTCGGCCCAGTACTTC
>TRBJ1-2|NA|NA|TRBV18
CASSRRDTTLANYGYTF
TGTGCCAGCTCACGCCGGGACACGACGCTAGCTAACTATGGCTACACCTTC
>TRBJ1-4|TRBD1|NA|TRBV5-1
CASSLGYRGRTTNEKLFF
TGCGCCAGCAGCTTGGGGTACAGGGGCCGGACAACTAATGAAAAACTGTTTTTT
>TRBJ1-1|NA|NA|TRBV6-5
CASSYTGINTEAFF
TGTGCCAGCAGTTACACAGGGATCAACACTGAAGCTTTCTTT
>TRBJ1-1|NA|NA|TRBV15
CATSRDTGVKEAFF
TGTGCCACCAGCAGAGATACGGGGGTAAAGGAAGCTTTCTTT
>TRBJ1-2|TRBD1|NA|TRBV7-9
CSSSLGQDGYTF
TGTTCCAGCAGCTTAGGACAGGATGGCTACACCTTC
>TRBJ1-4|TRBD1|NA|TRBV25-1
CASSTPPGQGEEKLFF
TGTGCCAGCAGTACCCCCCCGGGACAGGGGGAGGAAAAACTGTTTTTT
>TRBJ2-7|TRBD1|NA|TRBV5-5
CASSLMRQGVHEQYF
TGTGCCAGCAGCTTGATGAGACAGGGGGTCCACGAGCAGTACTTC
>TRBJ2-1|TRBD2|NA|TRBV19
CASRKREGWNEQFF
TGTGCCAGTAGGAAGCGGGAGGGATGGAATGAGCAGTTCTTC
>TRBJ1-1|TRBD1|NA|TRBV18
CASSAGQGNTEAFF
TGTGCCAGCTCTGCGGGACAGGGTAACACTGAAGCTTTCTTT
>TRBJ1-2|TRBD1|NA|TRBV15
CATSRAPLGTDYGYTF
TGTGCCACCAGCAGAGCCCCACTTGGGACAGACTATGGCTACACCTTC
>TRBJ2-7|TRBD2|NA|TRBV15
CATGAGEAYEQYF
TGTGCCACTGGGGCGGGGGAAGCCTACGAGCAGTACTTC
>TRBJ1-5|TRBD1|NA|TRBV5-1
CASSAGQGNQPQHF
TGCGCCAGCAGCGCGGGACAGGGCAATCAGCCCCAGCATTTT
>TRBJ2-3|TRBD2|NA|TRBV15
CATSRDLGLAASTDTQYF
TGTGCCACCAGCAGAGATCTCGGGCTAGCGGCTAGCACAGATACGCAGTATTTT
>TRBJ1-6|TRBD1|NA|TRBV18
CASSLGTDNSPLHF
TGTGCCAGCTCACTAGGGACAGATAATTCACCCCTCCACTTT
>TRBJ1-3|NA|NA|TRBV29-1
CSVGEGQPSGNTIYF
TGCAGCGTCGGGGAAGGACAGCCCTCTGGAAACACCATATATTTT
>TRBJ1-2|TRBD1|few|TRBV6-5
CASSYSIQGHGYTF
TGTGCCAGCAGTTACTCGATACAGGGGCACGGCTACACCTTC
>TRBJ2-2|NA|NA|TRBV9
CASSPRAGIVNTGELFF
TGTGCCAGCAGCCCTCGGGCGGGAATAGTGAACACCGGGGAGCTGTTTTTT
>TRBJ1-5|NA|NA|TRBV27
CASSLSSLNQPQHF
TGTGCCAGCAGTTTATCGAGCCTCAATCAGCCCCAGCATTTT
>TRBJ2-1|TRBD2|NA|TRBV4-1
CASSQEASSGGNNEQFF
TGCGCCAGCAGCCAAGAGGCGTCGAGCGGGGGGAACAATGAGCAGTTCTTC
>TRBJ1-2|TRBD1|NA|TRBV6-1
CAISRQGAREYGYTF
TGTGCCATCTCAAGACAGGGGGCGCGGGAATATGGCTACACCTTC
>TRBJ2-3|TRBD2|NA|TRBV4-1
CASSQVGLADTDTQYF
TGCGCCAGCAGCCAAGTTGGCCTAGCGGACACAGATACGCAGTATTTT
>TRBJ2-3|TRBD2|NA|TRBV7-8
CASSSSSGTTDTQYF
TGTGCCAGCAGCTCCTCTAGCGGGACCACAGATACGCAGTATTTT
>TRBJ1-3|TRBD1|NA|TRBV13
CASSLSDRGVFVAGNTIYF
TGTGCCAGCAGCTTATCAGACAGGGGGGTTTTTGTCGCTGGAAACACCATATACTTT